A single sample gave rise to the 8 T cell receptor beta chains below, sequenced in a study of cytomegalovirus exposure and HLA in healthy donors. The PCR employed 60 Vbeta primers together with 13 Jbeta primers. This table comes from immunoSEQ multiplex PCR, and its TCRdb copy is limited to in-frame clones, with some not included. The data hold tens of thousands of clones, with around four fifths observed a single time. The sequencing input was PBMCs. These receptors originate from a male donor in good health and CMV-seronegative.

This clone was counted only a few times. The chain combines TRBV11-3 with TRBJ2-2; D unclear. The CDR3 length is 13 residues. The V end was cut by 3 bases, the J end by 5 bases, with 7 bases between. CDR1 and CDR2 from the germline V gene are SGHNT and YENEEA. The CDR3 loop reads CASSFSETGELFF. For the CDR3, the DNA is TGTGCCAGCAGCTTCTCGGAGACCGGGGAGCTGTTTTTT. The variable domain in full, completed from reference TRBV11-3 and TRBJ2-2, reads EAGVVQSPRYKIIEKKQPVAFWCNPISGHNTLYWYLQNLGQGPELLIRYENEEAVDDSQLPKDRFSAERLKGVDSTLKIQPAELGDSAVYLCASSFSETGELFFGEGSRLTVL.

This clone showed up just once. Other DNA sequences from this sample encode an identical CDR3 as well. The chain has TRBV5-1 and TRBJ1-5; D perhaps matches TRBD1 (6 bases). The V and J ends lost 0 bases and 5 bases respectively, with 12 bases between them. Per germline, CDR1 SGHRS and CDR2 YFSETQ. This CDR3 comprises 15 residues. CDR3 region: CASSLEGQSYQPQHF. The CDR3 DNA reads TGCGCCAGCAGCTTGGAAGGACAGTCTTATCAGCCCCAGCATTTT.

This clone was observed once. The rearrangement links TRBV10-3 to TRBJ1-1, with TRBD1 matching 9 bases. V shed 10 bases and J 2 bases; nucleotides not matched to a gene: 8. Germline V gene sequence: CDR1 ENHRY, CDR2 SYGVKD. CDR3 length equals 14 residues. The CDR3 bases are TGTGCCAGCACAGGGACAGGGCCAAACACTGAAGCTTTCTTT. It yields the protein CASTGTGPNTEAFF.

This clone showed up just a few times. The CDR3 is CASRADRGGYGYTF. CDR3 coding DNA: TGCGCCAGCAGGGCGGACAGGGGGGGGTATGGCTACACCTTC. The rearrangement uses TRBV5-1 and TRBJ1-2, with 10 bases fitting TRBD1. The J segment lost 5 bases and the V segment lost 5 bases, leaving 6 bases of the junction unmatched. Germline V lookup: CDR1 SGHRS, CDR2 YFSETQ. The CDR3 runs to 14 residues.

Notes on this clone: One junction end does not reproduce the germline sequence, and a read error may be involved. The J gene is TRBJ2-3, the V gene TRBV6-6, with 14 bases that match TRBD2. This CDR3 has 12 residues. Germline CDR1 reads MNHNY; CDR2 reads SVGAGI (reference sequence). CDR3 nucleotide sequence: TGTGCCAGCAGCTCCCAGACTAGCGGGGGGGATTTT. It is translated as CASSSQTSGGDF.

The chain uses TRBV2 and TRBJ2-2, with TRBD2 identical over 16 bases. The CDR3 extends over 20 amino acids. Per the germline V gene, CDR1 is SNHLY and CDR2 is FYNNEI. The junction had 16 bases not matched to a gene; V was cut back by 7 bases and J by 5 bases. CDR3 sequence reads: CASTLLPGLAGGEETGELFF. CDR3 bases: TGTGCCAGCACTCTCCTTCCGGGACTAGCGGGAGGGGAGGAGACCGGGGAGCTGTTTTTT.

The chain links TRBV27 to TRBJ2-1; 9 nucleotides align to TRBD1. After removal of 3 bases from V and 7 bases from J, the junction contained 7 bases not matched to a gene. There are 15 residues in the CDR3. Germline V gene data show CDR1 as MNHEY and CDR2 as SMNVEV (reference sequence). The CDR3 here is CASSFSPGTGNEQFF. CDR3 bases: TGTGCCAGCAGTTTCTCACCTGGGACAGGGAATGAGCAGTTCTTC.

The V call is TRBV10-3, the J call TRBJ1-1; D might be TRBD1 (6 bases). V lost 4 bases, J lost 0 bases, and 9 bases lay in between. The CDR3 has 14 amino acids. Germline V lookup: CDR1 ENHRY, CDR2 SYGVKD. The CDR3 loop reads CAISGTGMNTEAFF. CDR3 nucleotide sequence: TGTGCCATCAGTGGAACAGGGATGAACACTGAAGCTTTCTTT.